This TCR beta chain was recorded in a study of blood T cell repertoires in COVID-19. Study details: Samples representing acute and convalescent COVID-19 were sourced from the United States, Italy and Spain.

CDR3 length: 16 residues. Germline assignment: CDR1 SGHRS and CDR2 YFSETQ. V was clipped by 0 bases and J by 0 bases, with 10 bases between them. This clone was seen repeatedly, ten times or more. Study processing details: Reference gene primer amplification gave estimated nucleated cell counts. Assay: immunoSEQ multiplex PCR; the TCRdb copy retains only in-frame clones and omits some. That table furnishes V, J and clone size, whereas the DNA furnished D and trimming. The table has under 300,000 clones, about 85% seen once. The origin of this receptor is a human donor in a cohort sampled during active COVID-19. Material: peripheral blood. The chain employs TRBV5-1 and TRBJ2-1; D ambiguous. CDR3 nucleotides: TGCGCCAGCAGCTTGGGTGGCGGTATCTCCTACAATGAGCAGTTCTTC. Translating gives CASSLGGGISYNEQFF. Complete variable domain (other parts from reference TRBV5-1 and TRBJ2-1): KAGVTQTPRYLIKTRGQQVTLSCSPISGHRSVSWYQQTPGQGLQFLFEYFSETQRNKGNFPGRFSGRQFSNSRSEMNVSTLELGDSALYLCASSLGGGISYNEQFFGPGTRLTVL.